This record concerns one T cell receptor beta chain sequence. The data were taken from a study of blood T cell repertoires in COVID-19. Study-wide background: Spain, Italy and the United States supplied samples that represented acute and convalescent COVID-19. Sources were T cells, B-cell-depleted T cells, or PBMCs; the material itself was cDNA or gDNA.

The CDR3 has 17 residues. Per the original data handling: It was from reference gene primer amplification that nucleated cell counts were estimated. Sequenced by immunoSEQ multiplex PCR; TCRdb stores in-frame clones only, minus some. V and J calls and clone size follow that table, whereas D and trimming were derived from the DNA. The table records fewer than 65,000 clones, approximately 90% of them present only once. This chain uses TRBV21-1 with TRBJ1-3; the D call TRBD1 from the table was never checked on the DNA. TRBV21-1 is tagged as a pseudogene. The sequenced material came from peripheral blood. The sequence derives from a woman aged 55 to 70 with active or convalescent COVID-19. In nucleotides, the CDR3 is TGTGCCAGCAGCAACCGAATTTTGGACAGGGGAGAAAACACCATATATTTT. Encoded protein: CASSNRILDRGENTIYF.